This T cell receptor (beta chain) was captured by sequencing in a study of blood T cell repertoires in COVID-19 (dated by TCRdb to about 2020). At the level of the whole study: The collaborator samples originated in the United States, Italy and Spain and spanned the acute and convalescent phases of COVID-19. The material from the prospective study consisted of cDNA or gDNA derived from T cells, B-cell-depleted T cells, or PBMCs. The dataset comprised deeply sampled blood TCRbeta repertoires from subjects exposed to, actively infected with, or recovered from COVID-19. A freely available public database, intended as a resource for researchers studying the immune response to SARS-CoV-2, is where the repertoires were released. The samples were drawn from two sources: the first 160 participants of the ongoing ImmuneRACE study, and fewer than 1,500 subjects contributed by 6 global collaborators. Sample metadata almost always included a de-identified subject ID, COVID-19 status, age in years and sex. Where available, HLA class I and class II types were obtained from metadata supplied by the sample provider rather than from assay-based typing. Beyond this particular receptor, the publication reports: The amount of clinical and demographic metadata varied by source and participant and was provided uncurated.

The cysteine opens and the phenylalanine closes a CDR3 of 15 amino acids. Only CDR3 DNA is held: 45 bases, read in frame from base 1. The trim is 4 bases for V and 7 bases for J, with a gap of 14 bases between the germline ends. The germline V gene (reference sequence) supplies CDR1 LNHDA and CDR2 SQIVND. TCRbeta CDR3 regions were amplified from genomic DNA using the immunoSEQ Assay, a bias-controlled multiplex PCR. On the authors' methods: Within the assay, amplification of reference gene primers was used to estimate how many nucleated cells each sample contained. To quantify the absolute abundance of each unique TCRbeta CDR3 rearrangement, sequence reads were collapsed and filtered. For each sample, productive Simpson clonality was calculated as the square root of Simpson's diversity index over productive rearrangements. Here the immuneACCESS table is served through TCRdb, limited to in-frame sequences with V and J called. Missing clones are a known gap in these copies; in checked studies unresolved V genes cover under half, and the rest lacks a known reason. V and J calls and clone size are those listed in that table; D and trimming were worked out from the DNA. This sample has 15,000 to 20,000 clones in its table, and 80% to 90% of those were observed once. 2.7% of the sample is taken by the ten largest.

In the case of this clone: The specificity of this receptor is unknown. One base away there is no much larger clone; base qualities are not given.

Whole blood was collected in K2EDTA tubes by collaborating institutions according to the institutions' own protocols. For TCRbeta analysis, collaborators shipped samples as frozen whole blood, isolated PBMCs, or DNA extracted from either of those sample types. The sample was peripheral blood. The chain is made from TRBV19 and TRBJ1-6, with no reliable assignment of the D segment. The TCR was taken from a human donor in a cohort sampled during active COVID-19. The encoded CDR3 is CASSTRTAVNSPLHF. The nucleotide sequence reads TGTGCCAGTAGTACCCGAACTGCCGTAAATTCACCCCTCCACTTT.